This TCR beta chain emerged from a study of vaccination and CD4 T cells after COVID-19. Study-level background: Overlapping SARS-CoV-2, HCoV-NL63, HCoV-OC43 and HCoV-229E spike peptides stimulated the cells.

The CDR3 is made up of 14 amino acids. V lost 5 bases and J lost 5, with 18 bases in between. The V gene's germline CDR1 is DFQATT and CDR2 SNEGSKA (reference sequence). As to treatment: approximately 11-day PBMC culture with coronavirus spike peptide pools or control peptides (ViraFEST assay). ViraFEST expanded antigen-specific T cells with peptide pools, then sequenced TCRs. A note on this clonotype: Its antigen is undetermined.

With the Oncomine TCR Beta short-read assay, DNA from cultured CD4+ T cells was sequenced. TCRdb re-called the PCR reads through MiXCR, storing one row per CDR3 protein. The table has 7,200 or so distinct CDR3 sequences, roughly 55% seen once. The gene calls are TRBV20-1 and TRBJ1-1; no clear D gene. This clonotype originated in a human donor who had recovered from COVID-19. Sequenced material: CD4+ T cells from blood, cultured in vitro. This CDR3 is CSAGRILGETEAFF. The DNA for the CDR3 is TGCAGTGCTGGGAGGATCCTGGGAGAGACTGAAGCTTTCTTT.